A selection of T cell receptor beta chains follows, all from one sample in a study of regulatory T cells in long-lasting Graves disease. TCRdb passed the multiplex PCR reads through MiXCR, listing each CDR3 protein once. The table records about 610,000 distinct CDR3 sequences, roughly 15% of them present only once. In addition, the sample was reused for a study of T cells in Graves' hyperthyroidism and ophthalmopathy.

The specimen comprised peripheral blood mononuclear cells (PBMCs), sampled at new diagnosis, from a patient treated with antithyroid drugs. The receptors stem from a man younger than 35 with Graves disease. Both conserved end residues are part of each CDR3. The D gene is left open where the match is weak. Only some rows state a clone size, as once, few, many or a class for expanded clones.

CATSDAQRGGSYNEQFF | TGTGCCACCAGTGATGCCCAGAGGGGGGGTTCCTACAATGAGCAGTTCTTC | many | NA | TRBJ2-1 | TRBV24-1
CASSVTGAAFF | TGTGCCAGCAGCGTGACAGGGGCAGCTTTCTTT | few | TRBD1 | TRBJ1-1 | TRBV7-2
CSVDKGTGTYEQYF | TGCAGCGTTGATAAAGGGACAGGGACCTACGAGCAGTACTTC | many | TRBD1 | TRBJ2-7 | TRBV29-1
CASSLTMNTEAFF | TGTGCCAGCAGCTTAACGATGAACACTGAAGCTTTCTTT | many | NA | TRBJ1-1 | TRBV7-9
CTTSRDGSSNQPQHF | TGTACCACCAGCAGAGATGGAAGTAGCAATCAGCCCCAGCATTTT | NA | NA | TRBJ1-5 | TRBV15
CASSHRSFGQPQHF | TGTGCCAGCAGTCACCGCTCCTTTGGACAGCCCCAGCATTTT | many | NA | TRBJ1-5 | TRBV28
CASSTPGGRWKRNEQFF | TGTGCCAGCAGCACCCCCGGCGGGCGGTGGAAAAGGAATGAGCAGTTCTTC | NA | NA | TRBJ2-1 | TRBV5-4
CSASALSSYNEQFF | TGCAGTGCTAGCGCCTTGAGCTCCTACAATGAGCAGTTCTTC | many | NA | TRBJ2-1 | TRBV20-1
CASSLWPGGNSYEQYF | TGTGCCAGCAGTTTATGGCCGGGGGGAAACTCCTACGAGCAGTACTTC | NA | TRBD2 | TRBJ2-7 | TRBV27
CASSLTTSGRATDTQYF | TGCGCCAGCAGCCTCACGACTAGCGGGAGAGCGACAGATACGCAGTATTTT | many | TRBD2 | TRBJ2-3 | TRBV5-1
CASSDWDRQQPQHF | TGTGCCAGCAGTGATTGGGACAGGCAGCAGCCCCAGCATTTT | many | TRBD1 | TRBJ1-5 | TRBV12-3/TRBV12-4
CASSLMGTLRSGELFF | TGTGCCAGCAGTTTAATGGGGACTCTCCGGTCCGGGGAGCTGTTTTTT | many | NA | TRBJ2-2 | TRBV12-3/TRBV12-4
CAIRPGTSAWNEQFF | TGTGCCATCAGGCCCGGGACTAGCGCGTGGAATGAGCAGTTCTTC | NA | TRBD2 | TRBJ2-1 | TRBV10-3
CASGRQGSQPQHF | TGTGCCAGCGGTCGACAGGGCTCTCAGCCCCAGCATTTT | many | TRBD1 | TRBJ1-5 | TRBV2
CASSFGGTGDNEQFF | TGTGCCAGCAGTTTCGGGGGGACAGGGGACAATGAGCAGTTCTTC | many | TRBD1 | TRBJ2-1 | TRBV28
CASSIRRGRGDTQYF | TGTGCCAGTAGTATTCGCAGGGGGCGCGGAGATACGCAGTATTTT | few | TRBD1 | TRBJ2-3 | TRBV19
CACRAGSSFRNSPLHF | TGTGCCTGCAGGGCGGGGAGCTCCTTTCGTAATTCACCCCTCCACTTT | NA | NA | TRBJ1-6 | TRBV27
CASSFHPPQNYGYTF | TGTGCCAGCAGTTTCCACCCTCCTCAAAACTATGGCTACACCTTC | many | NA | TRBJ1-2 | TRBV27
CASHDEVNSPLHF | TGCGCCAGCCATGATGAGGTTAATTCACCCCTCCACTTT | once | NA | TRBJ1-6 | TRBV5-1
CASSPPRQRFQETQYF | TGTGCCAGTAGTCCCCCCAGGCAGAGGTTTCAAGAGACCCAGTACTTC | few | NA | TRBJ2-5 | TRBV19
CSVPGPEGLNEKLFF | TGCAGCGTTCCGGGCCCTGAGGGCCTTAATGAAAAACTGTTTTTT | NA | NA | TRBJ1-4 | TRBV29-1
CASSPPRRDQPQHF | TGTGCCAGCAGCCCCCCCCGCAGGGATCAGCCCCAGCATTTT | NA | NA | TRBJ1-5 | TRBV11-3
CATSREIQGSRGYTF | TGTGCCACCAGCAGAGAGATACAGGGGTCTAGGGGCTACACCTTC | NA | TRBD1 | TRBJ1-2 | TRBV15
CASSLWAGGNTGELFF | TGTGCCAGCAGTTTATGGGCGGGAGGGAACACCGGGGAGCTGTTTTTT | few | TRBD2 | TRBJ2-2 | TRBV27
CASSLFGSGSSYNEQFF | TGTGCCAGCAGTTTATTTGGTAGCGGGAGTTCCTACAATGAGCAGTTCTTC | many | TRBD2 | TRBJ2-1 | TRBV12-3/TRBV12-4
CSVEEASGSSDTQYF | TGCAGCGTTGAAGAGGCTAGCGGGAGTTCAGATACGCAGTATTTT | many | TRBD2 | TRBJ2-3 | TRBV29-1
CSARDAGGMETQYF | TGCAGTGCTAGAGATGCCGGGGGGATGGAGACCCAGTACTTC | NA | TRBD2 | TRBJ2-5 | TRBV20-1
CASSTGTAPNQETQYF | TGTGCCAGCAGCACCGGGACCGCCCCGAACCAAGAGACCCAGTACTTC | few | NA | TRBJ2-5 | TRBV6-1
CASSLHKGGQTSYEQYF | TGCGCCAGCAGCTTACACAAAGGGGGACAGACTTCCTACGAGCAGTACTTC | NA | TRBD1 | TRBJ2-7 | TRBV5-1
CASSRYGVLEQYF | TGTGCCAGCAGTCGTTACGGGGTGCTCGAGCAGTACTTC | many | NA | TRBJ2-7 | TRBV12-3/TRBV12-4
CASSYSGQKYNEQFF | TGCGCCAGCAGCTATTCGGGACAGAAGTACAATGAGCAGTTCTTC | many | TRBD1 | TRBJ2-1 | TRBV5-1
CATPTGTSLNEQFF | TGTGCCACCCCCACCGGGACTAGTTTGAATGAGCAGTTCTTC | NA | TRBD2 | TRBJ2-1 | TRBV12-3/TRBV12-4
CASSDPGGAFYGYTF | TGTGCCAGCAGTGACCCAGGGGGCGCGTTCTATGGCTACACCTTC | few | TRBD1 | TRBJ1-2 | TRBV6-1
CASSDSGDWITEAFF | TGTGCCAGCAGCGATTCGGGGGACTGGATCACTGAAGCTTTCTTT | many | NA | TRBJ1-1 | TRBV12-3/TRBV12-4
CASSFGGRLDRGHTNYNEQFF | TGTGCCAGCAGCTTTGGAGGACGATTGGACAGGGGGCACACAAACTACAATGAGCAGTTCTTC | few | TRBD1 | TRBJ2-1 | TRBV7-2
CSARQGVYNEQFF | TGCAGTGCCCGACAGGGGGTATACAATGAGCAGTTCTTC | NA | TRBD1 | TRBJ2-1 | TRBV20-1